This T cell receptor beta chain stems from a study of OX40 agonist ivuxolimab in advanced cancers. On the study more broadly: Intravenous ivuxolimab at 0.01 to 10 mg/kg was given to patients every 2 weeks. Three patients got partial responses; one had hepatocellular carcinoma and two had cutaneous melanoma. Broader study findings: Some nonresponders additionally presented with little normalized T-cell clonal expansion.

Regarding this clone: The antigen remains unidentified.

Only in-frame clones appear in the TCRdb table, and some are missing; sequencing was by immunoSEQ multiplex PCR. The table shows about 58,000 clones, with around 85% occurring only once. Germline V lookup: CDR1 MDHEN, CDR2 SYDVKM. There are 16 residues in the CDR3. The V end was cut by 5 bases, the J end by 2 bases, with 16 bases between. Blood sampling took place at baseline, cycle 4 day 1, and cycle 7 day 1. This clonotype was sampled from an adult with an advanced solid tumor such as melanoma, head and neck, liver or kidney cancer. The specimen comprised CD4+ or CD8+ T cells sorted from blood, sampled in a trial of the OX40 agonist ivuxolimab. The chain combines TRBV28 with TRBJ2-1; possibly TRBD1 or TRBD2 for D (7 bases each). The CDR3: CASSPTRGGPYNEQFF. CDR3 nucleotides: TGTGCCAGCAGTCCGACCAGGGGGGGACCCTACAATGAGCAGTTCTTC.